This passage covers 15 T cell receptor beta chains from one sample sequenced in a study of Ad26.COV2.S vaccination and SARS-CoV-2 variants. Treatment denoted: around 19 received Ad26.COV2.S at low or high dose, single or two shots; about 5 received placebo; per-sample allocation not given. Sampling was done on day 63 after the first vaccine or placebo injection. The repertoire was sequenced with immunoSEQ multiplex PCR; TCRdb's copy has only in-frame clones and lacks some. Counted here are 400,000 to 450,000 clones, roughly 88% occurring once; the ten biggest clones make up 4.3%. The sample here was peripheral blood, taken in a trial of Ad26.COV2.S vaccine versus placebo. Receptor source: a person between 18 and 65 years old who received the Ad26.COV2.S COVID-19 vaccine or a placebo.

V and J are TRBV7-9 and TRBJ2-7; perhaps TRBD2 as D (5 bases). Germline CDR1 is SEHNR and CDR2 is FQNEAQ (reference sequence). The V and J ends lost 3 bases and 0 bases respectively, with 6 bases between them. The CDR3 is made up of 13 amino acids. The CDR3 region is CASSFSGSYEQYF. The CDR3 DNA reads as TGTGCCAGCAGCTTCAGCGGCTCCTACGAGCAGTACTTC. Based on the CDR3 plus reference TRBV7-9 and TRBJ2-7, the full variable domain is DTGVSQNPRHKITKRGQNVTFRCDPISEHNRLYWYRQTLGQGPEFLTYFQNEAQLEKSRLLSDRFSAERPKGSFSTLEIQRTEQGDSAMYLCASSFSGSYEQYFGPGTRLTVT.

The rearrangement joins TRBV25-1 to TRBJ1-1; unclear D gene. This CDR3 has 15 residues. Trimming took 6 bases from V and 6 from J, leaving 20 bases between them. Germline V gives CDR1 MGHDK, CDR2 SYGVNS. The CDR3 DNA reads TGTGCCAGCAGAGCGATATCCCCGGGGAGCGCTGAAGCTTTCTTT. Translating gives CASRAISPGSAEAFF.

The V gene is TRBV3-1 (or the pseudogene TRBV3-2), the J gene TRBJ2-7; TRBD2 matches at 8 bases. After removal of 4 bases from V and 0 bases from J, the junction contained 5 bases not matched to a gene. This CDR3 is 15 amino acids long. Germline-derived CDR1 and CDR2 are LGHDT and YNNKEL (reference sequence). The CDR3 bases are TGTGCCAGCAGCCCTTCCGGGACTAGCTCCTACGAGCAGTACTTC. This translates into CASSPSGTSSYEQYF.

The chain employs TRBV7-8 and TRBJ2-2; TRBD1 matches at 11 bases. With V trimmed by 5 bases and J by 6 bases, 8 bases remained unmatched. Germline lookup yields CDR1 SGHVS and CDR2 FQNEAQ. The CDR3 is 16 residues long. DNA of the CDR3: TGTGCCAGCAGCCAAAACGGACAGGGGGCGGCCGGGGAGCTGTTTTTT. Protein sequence: CASSQNGQGAAGELFF.

The chain is built from TRBV4-1 and TRBJ1-6; TRBD1 might be the D (6 bases). Trimming cost V 4 bases and J 0 bases, with 16 bases left between them. This CDR3 has 18 residues. Germline CDR1 reads MGHRA; CDR2 reads YSYEKL. DNA of the CDR3: TGCGCCAGCAGCCTACAGGGCCCTCTAAGCTCCTATAATTCACCCCTCCACTTT. It specifies CASSLQGPLSSYNSPLHF.

The CDR3 DNA follows: TGTGCCAGCTCACCCGGGAGGTCGGCCAAAAACATTCAGTACTTC. This sequence encodes CASSPGRSAKNIQYF. The chain combines TRBV18 with TRBJ2-4; 7 bases are a match to TRBD2. The CDR3 is made up of 15 amino acids. J lost 1 base, V lost 3 bases, and 3 bases had no gene match. Germline V gene lookup returns CDR1 KGHSH and CDR2 LQKENI.

The V and J genes are TRBV10-3 and TRBJ1-4; D not certain. The CDR3 is 12 amino acids. Trimming took 6 bases from V and 3 from J, leaving 5 bases between them. Germline V gene sequence: CDR1 ENHRY, CDR2 SYGVKD. In nucleotides, the CDR3 is TGTGCCATCAGGGCCGCTAATGAAAAACTGTTTTTT. Translation gives CAIRAANEKLFF.

The gene calls are TRBV7-2 and TRBJ2-3; 12 bases are a match to TRBD2. Germline CDR1 reads SGHTA; CDR2 reads FQGNSA. The V and J ends lost 6 bases and 9 bases, in that order; junction bases with no gene match: 10. The CDR3 is made up of 15 amino acids. The CDR3 here is CASRPLRLAGATQYF. CDR3 DNA sequence: TGTGCCAGCAGGCCGTTGAGACTAGCGGGAGCAACGCAGTATTTT.

The chain uses TRBV7-8 and TRBJ2-7, with D perhaps TRBD1 (6 bases). There are 19 residues in the CDR3. Germline loops: CDR1 SGHVS, CDR2 FQNEAQ. The V end was cut by 5 bases, the J end by 4 bases, with 30 bases between. The CDR3 region has the DNA TGTGCCAGCAGCCCGACTGGCGCAGGGGTCTACCCTCCCGGGTACGAGCAGTACTTC. This gives the protein CASSPTGAGVYPPGYEQYF.

This sequence joins TRBV19 and TRBJ1-2; D is uncertain. This CDR3 spans 16 amino acids. V was trimmed by 5 bases and J by 2 bases, leaving 18 bases between them. Germline V gene sequence: CDR1 LNHDA, CDR2 SQIVND (reference sequence). CDR3 amino acids: CASSSLAAWSNYGYTF. DNA for the CDR3: TGTGCCAGTAGTTCCCTCGCCGCATGGTCAAACTATGGCTACACCTTC. The whole variable domain, filled in from reference TRBV19 and TRBJ1-2, reads DGGITQSPKYLFRKEGQNVTLSCEQNLNHDAMYWYRQDPGQGLRLIYYSQIVNDFQKGDIAEGYSVSREKKESFPLTVTSAQKNPTAFYLCASSSLAAWSNYGYTFGSGTRLTVV.

A single count supports this clone. The chain employs TRBV11-1 and TRBJ2-6; the D is unclear. CDR3 size: 16 residues. V was shortened by 1 base and J by 2 bases, with 9 bases between the two germline ends. Germline V CDR1 and CDR2: SGHAT, FQDESV (reference sequence). The CDR3 DNA is TGTGCCAGCAGCTTAGGCGGAGCTACTGGGGCCAACGTCCTGACTTTC. It yields the protein CASSLGGATGANVLTF. The complete variable domain, with remaining parts taken from reference TRBV11-1 and TRBJ2-6, reads EAEVAQSPRYKITEKSQAVAFWCDPISGHATLYWYRQILGQGPELLVQFQDESVVDDSQLPKDRFSAERLKGVDSTLKIQPAELGDSAMYLCASSLGGATGANVLTFGAGSRLTVL.

V usage is TRBV3-1 (or the pseudogene TRBV3-2) and J usage is TRBJ2-7; 10 positions agree with TRBD2. The germline V gene encodes CDR1 LGHDT and CDR2 YNNKEL (reference sequence). This CDR3 region has 16 residues. V shed 0 bases, J shed 3 bases, and the junction held 5 bases outside the gene matches. CDR3 residues: CASSQDSGTSVYEQYF. CDR3 nucleotide sequence: TGTGCCAGCAGCCAAGACTCTGGGACTAGCGTCTACGAGCAGTACTTC.

In DNA, the CDR3 is TGTGCCAGCAGTTTGACAAAAGGGAACACTGAAGCTTTCTTT. Its protein product is CASSLTKGNTEAFF. J is TRBJ1-1 and V is TRBV27; D call uncertain. V lost 3 bases and J 1 base, leaving 9 bases between the germline ends. The CDR3 covers 14 residues. Per germline, CDR1 MNHEY and CDR2 SMNVEV (reference sequence).

CDR3 nucleotide sequence: TGTGCCATCAGTACGGGACAGGGGAGGGACTATGGCTACACCTTC. Its translation is CAISTGQGRDYGYTF. The gene calls are TRBV10-3 and TRBJ1-2, with 10 bases identical to TRBD1. CDR3 length: 15 residues. Per the germline V gene, CDR1 is ENHRY and CDR2 is SYGVKD. The V and J ends lost 5 bases and 3 bases, in that order; junction bases with no gene match: 6.

The genes are TRBV28 and TRBJ1-3; TRBD1 agrees at 7 bases. Germline CDR1 reads MDHEN; CDR2 reads SYDVKM. CDR3 length: 17 residues. The junction had 10 bases not matched to a gene; V was cut back by 1 base and J by 4 bases. The CDR3 reads CASSLSRQGVRGNTIYF. CDR3 DNA sequence: TGTGCCAGCAGTTTATCCCGCCAGGGGGTGAGAGGAAACACCATATATTTT.